This entry concerns a single TCR beta chain. This CDR3 has 15 amino acids. Germline V lookup: CDR1 SGHTA, CDR2 FQGNSA. V lost 6 bases, J lost 5 bases, and 6 bases stayed unmatched. The data were taken from a study of blood T cell repertoires in COVID-19. Study-level background: Spain, Italy and the United States supplied samples that represented acute and convalescent COVID-19.

Authors' methods: Scientists estimated how many nucleated cells there were by amplifying reference gene primers. Generated by immunoSEQ multiplex PCR, the TCRdb table keeps only in-frame clones and is missing some. The V and J calls and clone size come from that table; D and trimming were worked out from the DNA. Here the sample spans 65,000 to 80,000 clones, about 90% being singletons. The specimen sequenced was peripheral blood. The receptor was derived from a man aged 45 to 65 with active COVID-19. The chain recombines TRBV7-2 with TRBJ2-2, with 10 positions matching TRBD2. This CDR3 is CASRPRLAGTGELFF. Here the CDR3 DNA reads TGTGCCAGCAGACCCAGACTAGCGGGTACCGGGGAGCTGTTTTTT.